These T cell receptor beta chains were read from a single sample in a study of regulatory T cells in long-lasting Graves disease. A single record per CDR3 protein comes from TCRdb applying MiXCR to the multiplex PCR reads. The sample lists some 250,000 distinct CDR3 sequences; about 18% were seen once. These data also featured in a second study, about T cells in Graves' hyperthyroidism and ophthalmopathy.

Sequenced here: peripheral blood mononuclear cells (PBMCs), sampled at new diagnosis, from a patient treated with antithyroid drugs. These receptors were taken from a woman in her twenties or thirties with Graves disease. Each CDR3 is given with its conserved first and last residue. A D gene is named only where the DNA matches it firmly. The size field reads how often the clone was seen (once, few, many) or a class if it is expanded.

D,V,J,size,CDR3,DNA
TRBD1,TRBV5-1,TRBJ2-1,many,CASSLGQGQFF,TGCGCCAGCAGCTTGGGACAGGGGCAGTTCTTC
TRBD1,TRBV27,TRBJ1-2,many,CASSLSGTGAQANYGYTF,TGTGCCAGCAGTTTATCCGGGACAGGGGCTCAAGCTAACTATGGCTACACCTTC
NA,TRBV5-1,TRBJ1-1,many,CASSFWAEDTEAFF,TGCGCCAGCAGCTTCTGGGCGGAGGACACTGAAGCTTTCTTT
NA,TRBV5-1,TRBJ2-7,few,CASSSPSYEQYF,TGCGCCAGCAGCTCACCCTCCTACGAGCAGTACTTC
TRBD1,TRBV28,TRBJ1-5,many,CASSTGQGASNQPQHF,TGTGCCAGCAGTACCGGACAGGGGGCCAGCAATCAGCCCCAGCATTTT
NA,TRBV20-1,TRBJ1-1,many,CSAKPGANTEAFF,TGCAGTGCTAAACCGGGGGCCAACACTGAAGCTTTCTTT
TRBD1,TRBV27,TRBJ1-6,few,CASSFQTGGNSPLHF,TGTGCCAGCAGTTTCCAGACAGGGGGCAATTCACCCCTCCACTTT
NA,TRBV20-1,TRBJ2-5,many,CSARDRGQPWQTQYF,TGCAGTGCTAGAGATCGAGGACAGCCTTGGCAGACCCAGTACTTC
NA,TRBV20-1,TRBJ1-4,many,CSARGAAGPNEKLFF,TGCAGTGCTAGAGGTGCGGCAGGGCCTAATGAAAAACTGTTTTTT
TRBD2,TRBV7-8,TRBJ2-5,many,CASSSRLAGEVTQYF,TGTGCCAGCAGCTCGAGACTAGCGGGGGAGGTGACCCAGTACTTC